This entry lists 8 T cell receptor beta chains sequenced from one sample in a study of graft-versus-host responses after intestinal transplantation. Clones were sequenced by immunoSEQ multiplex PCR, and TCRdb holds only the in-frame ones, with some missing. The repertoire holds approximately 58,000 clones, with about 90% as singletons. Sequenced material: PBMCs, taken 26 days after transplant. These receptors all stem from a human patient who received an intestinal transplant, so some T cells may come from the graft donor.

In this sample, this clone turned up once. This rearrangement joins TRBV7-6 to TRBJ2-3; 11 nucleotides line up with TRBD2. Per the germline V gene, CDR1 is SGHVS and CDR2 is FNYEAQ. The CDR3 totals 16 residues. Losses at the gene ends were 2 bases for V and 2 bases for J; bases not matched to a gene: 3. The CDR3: CASSLSTSGVTDTQYF. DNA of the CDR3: TGTGCCAGCAGCTTATCGACTAGCGGGGTCACAGATACGCAGTATTTT.

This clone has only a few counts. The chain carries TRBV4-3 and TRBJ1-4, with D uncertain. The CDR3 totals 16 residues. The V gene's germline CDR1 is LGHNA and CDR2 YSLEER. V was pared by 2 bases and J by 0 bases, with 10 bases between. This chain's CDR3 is CASSQSPGSTNEKLFF. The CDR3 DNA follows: TGCGCCAGCAGCCAAAGCCCGGGGTCAACTAATGAAAAACTGTTTTTT.

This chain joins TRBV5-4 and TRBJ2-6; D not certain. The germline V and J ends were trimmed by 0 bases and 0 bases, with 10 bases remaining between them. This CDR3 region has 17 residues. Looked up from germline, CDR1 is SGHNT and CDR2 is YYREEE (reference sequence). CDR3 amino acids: CASSLDRRNSGANVLTF. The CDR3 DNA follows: TGTGCCAGCAGCTTGGATCGGCGGAACTCTGGGGCCAACGTCCTGACTTTC.

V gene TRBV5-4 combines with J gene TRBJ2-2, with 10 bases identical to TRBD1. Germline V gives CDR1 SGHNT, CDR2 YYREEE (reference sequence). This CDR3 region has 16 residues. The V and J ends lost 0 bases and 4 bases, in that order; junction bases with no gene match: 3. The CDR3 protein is CASSLARDRGTGELFF. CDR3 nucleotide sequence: TGTGCCAGCAGCTTGGCCCGGGACAGGGGCACCGGGGAGCTGTTTTTT.

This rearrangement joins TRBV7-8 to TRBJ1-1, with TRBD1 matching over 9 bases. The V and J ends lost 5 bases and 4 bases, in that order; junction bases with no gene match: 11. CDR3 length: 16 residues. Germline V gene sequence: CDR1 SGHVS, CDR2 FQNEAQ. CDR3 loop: CASSPIQGARLTEAFF. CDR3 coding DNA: TGTGCCAGCAGCCCGATACAGGGGGCGCGACTCACTGAAGCTTTCTTT.

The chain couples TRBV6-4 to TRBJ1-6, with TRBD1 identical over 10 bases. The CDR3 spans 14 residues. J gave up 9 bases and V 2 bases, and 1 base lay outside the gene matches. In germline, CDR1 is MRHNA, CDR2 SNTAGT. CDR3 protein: CASSDRTGGSPLHF. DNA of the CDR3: TGTGCCAGCAGTGACAGGACAGGGGGTTCACCCCTCCACTTT.

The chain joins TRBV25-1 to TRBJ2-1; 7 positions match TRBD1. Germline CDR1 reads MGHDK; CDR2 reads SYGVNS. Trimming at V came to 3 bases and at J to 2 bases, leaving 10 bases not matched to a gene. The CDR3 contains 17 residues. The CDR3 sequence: CASSDSRGQAAYNEQFF. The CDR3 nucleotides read TGTGCCAGCAGTGACTCTAGGGGGCAAGCCGCCTACAATGAGCAGTTCTTC.

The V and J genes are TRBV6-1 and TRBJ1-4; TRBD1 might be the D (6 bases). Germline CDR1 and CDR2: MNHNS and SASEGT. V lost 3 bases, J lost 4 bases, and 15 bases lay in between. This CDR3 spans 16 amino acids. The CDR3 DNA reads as TGTGCCAGCAGTGACCCCGAAGGGGGTTATAATGAAAAACTGTTTTTT. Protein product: CASSDPEGGYNEKLFF.